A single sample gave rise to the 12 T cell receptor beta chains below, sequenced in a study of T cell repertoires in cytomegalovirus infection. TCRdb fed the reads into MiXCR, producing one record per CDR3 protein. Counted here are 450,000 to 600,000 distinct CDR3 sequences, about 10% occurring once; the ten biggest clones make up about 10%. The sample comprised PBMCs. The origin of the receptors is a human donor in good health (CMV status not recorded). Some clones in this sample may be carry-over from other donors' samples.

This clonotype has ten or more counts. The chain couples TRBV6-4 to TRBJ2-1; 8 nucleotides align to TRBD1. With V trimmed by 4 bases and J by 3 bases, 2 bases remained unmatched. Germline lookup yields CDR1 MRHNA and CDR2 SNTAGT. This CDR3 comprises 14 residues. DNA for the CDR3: TGTGCCAGCAGTGCAGGGGGCGGCTACAATGAGCAGTTCTTC. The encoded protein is CASSAGGGYNEQFF.

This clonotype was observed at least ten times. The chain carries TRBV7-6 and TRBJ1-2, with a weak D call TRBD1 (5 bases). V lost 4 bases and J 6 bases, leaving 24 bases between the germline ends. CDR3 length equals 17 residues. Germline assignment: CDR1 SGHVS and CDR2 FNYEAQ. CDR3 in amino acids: CASSSLFRDLGGDGYTF. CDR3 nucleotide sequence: TGTGCCAGCAGCTCCCTCTTCCGGGACCTCGGGGGGGATGGCTACACCTTC.

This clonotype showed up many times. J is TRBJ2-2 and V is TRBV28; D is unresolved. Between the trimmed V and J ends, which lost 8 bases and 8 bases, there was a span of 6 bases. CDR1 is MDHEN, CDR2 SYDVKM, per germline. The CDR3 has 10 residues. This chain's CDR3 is CASAMGELFF. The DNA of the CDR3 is TGTGCCAGCGCAATGGGGGAGCTGTTTTTT.

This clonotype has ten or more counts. CDR3 in amino acids: CASKGQGAATNEKLFF. The CDR3 DNA follows: TGTGCCAGCAAGGGACAGGGGGCGGCAACTAATGAAAAACTGTTTTTT. This rearrangement joins TRBV12-3 or TRBV12-4 to TRBJ1-4, with 12 bases identical to TRBD1. This CDR3 region has 16 residues. V was clipped by 7 bases and J by 0 bases; unmatched bases: 3.

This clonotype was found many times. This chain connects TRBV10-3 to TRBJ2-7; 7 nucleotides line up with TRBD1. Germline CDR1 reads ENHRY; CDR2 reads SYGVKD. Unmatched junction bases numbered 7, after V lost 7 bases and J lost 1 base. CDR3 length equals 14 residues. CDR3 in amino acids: CAITDRAGSYEQYF. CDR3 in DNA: TGTGCCATCACCGACAGGGCCGGGTCCTACGAGCAGTACTTC.

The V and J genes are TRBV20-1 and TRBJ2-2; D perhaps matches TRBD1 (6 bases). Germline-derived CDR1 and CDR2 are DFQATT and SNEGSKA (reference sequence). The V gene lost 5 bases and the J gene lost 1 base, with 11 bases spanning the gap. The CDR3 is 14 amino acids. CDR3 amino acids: CSASGHQNTGELFF. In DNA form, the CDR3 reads TGCAGTGCTTCGGGACACCAGAACACCGGGGAGCTGTTTTTT.

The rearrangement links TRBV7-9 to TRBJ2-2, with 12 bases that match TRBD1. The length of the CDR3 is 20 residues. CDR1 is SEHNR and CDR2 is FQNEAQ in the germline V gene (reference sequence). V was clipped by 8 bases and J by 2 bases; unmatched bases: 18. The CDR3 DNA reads TGTGCCAGCGGGGGGAACCGACCGGGACAGGGGGCTTTAAACACCGGGGAGCTGTTTTTT. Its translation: CASGGNRPGQGALNTGELFF. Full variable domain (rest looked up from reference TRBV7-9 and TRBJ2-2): DTGVSQNPRHKITKRGQNVTFRCDPISEHNRLYWYRQTLGQGPEFLTYFQNEAQLEKSRLLSDRFSAERPKGSFSTLEIQRTEQGDSAMYLCASGGNRPGQGALNTGELFFGEGSRLTVL.

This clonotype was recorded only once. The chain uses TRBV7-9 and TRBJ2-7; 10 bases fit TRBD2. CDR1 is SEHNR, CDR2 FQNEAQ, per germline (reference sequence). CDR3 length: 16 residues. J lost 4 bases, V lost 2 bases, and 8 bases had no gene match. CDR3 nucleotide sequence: TGTGCCAGCAGCTTAACAACCCAGCGGGAGGGTTACGAGCAGTACTTC. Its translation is CASSLTTQREGYEQYF.

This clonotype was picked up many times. CDR3 region: CSGMDTWSQETQYF. The CDR3 bases are TGCAGCGGGATGGACACCTGGTCGCAAGAGACCCAGTACTTC. The chain carries TRBV20-1 and TRBJ2-5; D assignment may be TRBD1 or TRBD2 (5 bases each). CDR3 length: 14 residues. Germline CDR1 and CDR2: DFQATT and SNEGSKA (reference sequence).

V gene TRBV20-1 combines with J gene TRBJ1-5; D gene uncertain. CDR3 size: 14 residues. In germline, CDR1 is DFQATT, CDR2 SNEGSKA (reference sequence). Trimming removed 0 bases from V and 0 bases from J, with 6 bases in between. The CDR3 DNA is TGCAGTGCTAGAGATGGGGTTAGCAATCAGCCCCAGCATTTT. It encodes CSARDGVSNQPQHF.

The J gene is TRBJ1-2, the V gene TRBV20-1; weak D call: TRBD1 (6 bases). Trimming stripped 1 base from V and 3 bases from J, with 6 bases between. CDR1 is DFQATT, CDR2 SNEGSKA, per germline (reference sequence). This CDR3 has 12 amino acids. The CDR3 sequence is CSARAGDYGYTF. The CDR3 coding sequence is TGCAGTGCTAGAGCAGGGGACTATGGCTACACCTTC.

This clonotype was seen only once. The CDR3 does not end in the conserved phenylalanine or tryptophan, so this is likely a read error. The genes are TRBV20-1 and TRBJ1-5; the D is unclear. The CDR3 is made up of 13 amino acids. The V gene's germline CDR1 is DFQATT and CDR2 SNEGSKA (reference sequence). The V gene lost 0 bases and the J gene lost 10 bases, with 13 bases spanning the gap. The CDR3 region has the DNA TGCAGTGCTAGAGAAAGCGTGGAGTCCCCCCAGCATATT. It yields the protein CSARESVESPQHI.